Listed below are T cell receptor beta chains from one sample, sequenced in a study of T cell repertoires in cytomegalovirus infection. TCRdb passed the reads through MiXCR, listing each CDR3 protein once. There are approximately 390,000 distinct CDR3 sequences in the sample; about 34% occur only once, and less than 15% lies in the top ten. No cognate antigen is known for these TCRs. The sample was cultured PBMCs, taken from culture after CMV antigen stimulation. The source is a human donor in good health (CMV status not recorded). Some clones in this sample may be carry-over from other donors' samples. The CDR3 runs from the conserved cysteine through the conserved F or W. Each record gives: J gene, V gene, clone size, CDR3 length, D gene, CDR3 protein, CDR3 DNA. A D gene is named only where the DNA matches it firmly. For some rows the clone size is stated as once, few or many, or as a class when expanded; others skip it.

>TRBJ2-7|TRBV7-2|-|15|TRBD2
CASRPTSGSSYEQYF
TGTGCCAGCAGACCAACTAGCGGAAGCTCCTACGAGCAGTACTTC
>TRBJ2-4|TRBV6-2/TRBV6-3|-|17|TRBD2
CASTGTSGRAGRNIQYF
TGTGCCAGCACCGGGACTAGCGGGAGGGCCGGGAGAAACATTCAGTACTTC
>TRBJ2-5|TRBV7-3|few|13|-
CASSPDQKGTQYF
TGTGCCAGCAGCCCGGACCAGAAGGGGACCCAGTACTTC
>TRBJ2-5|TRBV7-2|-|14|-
CASSRRRIEETQYF
TGTGCCAGCAGCCGCCGTCGAATAGAAGAGACCCAGTACTTC
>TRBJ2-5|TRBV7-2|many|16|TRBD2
CASSLRLAGIEETQYF
TGTGCCAGCAGCCTCAGGCTAGCGGGAATCGAGGAGACCCAGTACTTC
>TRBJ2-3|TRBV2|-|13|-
CASSDDYTDTQYF
TGTGCCAGCAGTGATGATTACACAGATACGCAGTATTTT
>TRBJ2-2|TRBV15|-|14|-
CATSRDRLTGELFF
TGTGCCACCAGCAGAGATCGGCTCACCGGGGAGCTGTTTTTT
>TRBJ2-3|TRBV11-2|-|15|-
CASSFGDFDSDTQYF
TGTGCCAGCAGCTTTGGGGACTTCGATTCTGATACGCAGTATTTT
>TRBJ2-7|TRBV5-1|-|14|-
CASSLDPTGYEQYF
TGCGCCAGCAGCTTGGATCCCACAGGGTACGAGCAGTACTTC
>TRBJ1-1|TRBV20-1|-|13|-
CSASYNSNTEAFF
TGCAGTGCTAGCTACAACTCGAACACTGAAGCTTTCTTT
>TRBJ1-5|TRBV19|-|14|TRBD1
CASSPGQSNQPQHF
TGTGCCAGTAGTCCGGGACAGAGCAATCAGCCCCAGCATTTT
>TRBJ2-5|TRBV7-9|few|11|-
CASSADETQYF
TGTGCCAGCAGCGCAGATGAGACCCAGTACTTC
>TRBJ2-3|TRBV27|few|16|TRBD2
CASSFQRELRTDTQYF
TGTGCCAGCAGTTTCCAGCGGGAGCTCCGCACAGATACGCAGTATTTT
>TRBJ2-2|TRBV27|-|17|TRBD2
CASSSTGTSGNPGELFF
TGTGCCAGCAGTTCCACCGGGACTAGCGGGAATCCCGGGGAGCTGTTTTTT
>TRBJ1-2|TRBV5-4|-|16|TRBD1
CASSTDRVIANYGYTF
TGTGCCAGCAGCACCGACAGGGTGATAGCTAACTATGGCTACACCTTC
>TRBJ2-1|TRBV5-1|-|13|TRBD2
CASSLLGGDEQFF
TGCGCCAGCAGCTTATTGGGAGGGGATGAGCAGTTCTTC
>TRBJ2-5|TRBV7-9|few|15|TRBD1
CASSPGQRLGKTQYF
TGTGCCAGCAGCCCGGGACAGCGTCTAGGAAAGACCCAGTACTTC
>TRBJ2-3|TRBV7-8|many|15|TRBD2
CASSPGLAGGDTQYF
TGTGCCAGCAGCCCGGGACTAGCGGGAGGAGATACGCAGTATTTT
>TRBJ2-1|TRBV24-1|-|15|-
CATSDPSRLVDEQFF
TGTGCCACCAGTGATCCGAGTAGGTTGGTTGATGAGCAGTTCTTC
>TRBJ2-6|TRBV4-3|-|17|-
CASSQDYGAGGANVLTF
TGCGCCAGCAGCCAAGATTATGGGGCGGGGGGGGCCAACGTCCTGACTTTC
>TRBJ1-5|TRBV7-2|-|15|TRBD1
CASSLAGDSSQPQHF
TGTGCCAGCAGCTTAGCGGGGGACAGCAGTCAGCCCCAGCATTTT
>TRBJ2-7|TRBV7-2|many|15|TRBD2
CASSLTSGRVYEQYF
TGTGCCAGCAGCCTCACTAGCGGGAGGGTCTACGAGCAGTACTTC
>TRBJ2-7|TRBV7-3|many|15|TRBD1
CASSKAGTGNYEQYF
TGTGCCAGCAGCAAGGCCGGGACAGGGAACTACGAGCAGTACTTC
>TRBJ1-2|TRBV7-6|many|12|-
CASSFTDYGYTF
TGTGCCAGCAGCTTCACGGACTATGGCTACACCTTC
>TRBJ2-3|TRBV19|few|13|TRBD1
CASRGTGGDTQYF
TGTGCCAGTAGAGGGACAGGCGGCGATACGCAGTATTTT
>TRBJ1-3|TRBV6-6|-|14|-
CASKAGNSGNTIYF
TGTGCCAGCAAGGCGGGGAACTCTGGAAACACCATATATTTT
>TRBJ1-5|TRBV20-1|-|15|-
CSARDLGAEHQPQHF
TGCAGTGCTAGAGATCTGGGGGCCGAGCATCAGCCCCAGCATTTT
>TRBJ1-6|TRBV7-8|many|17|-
CASSSDILGTYNSPLHF
TGTGCCAGCAGCTCGGACATACTGGGGACCTATAATTCACCCCTCCACTTT
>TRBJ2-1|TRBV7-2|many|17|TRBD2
CASSHLAGRTVYNEQFF
TGTGCCAGCAGCCACTTAGCGGGGCGGACAGTTTACAATGAGCAGTTCTTC
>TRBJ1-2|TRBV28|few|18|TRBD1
CATPSIGTGDSVVKGYTF
TGTGCCACTCCGTCCATCGGGACAGGGGATAGCGTGGTTAAAGGCTACACCTTC
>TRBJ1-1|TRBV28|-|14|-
CASSLSQLNTEAFF
TGTGCCAGCAGTTTATCACAGCTGAACACTGAAGCTTTCTTT
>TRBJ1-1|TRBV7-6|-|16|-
CASSLYSRGPNTEAFF
TGTGCCAGCAGCTTATATAGCCGGGGCCCGAACACTGAAGCTTTCTTT
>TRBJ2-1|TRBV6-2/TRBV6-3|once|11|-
CASTQGYEQFF
TGTGCCAGCACCCAGGGTTATGAGCAGTTCTTC
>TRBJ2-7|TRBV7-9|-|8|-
CASSLGSF
TGTGCCAGCAGCTTAGGAAGCTTC
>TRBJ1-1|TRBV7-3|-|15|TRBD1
CASSSDRGWNTEAFF
TGTGCCAGCAGCTCGGACAGGGGTTGGAACACTGAAGCTTTCTTT
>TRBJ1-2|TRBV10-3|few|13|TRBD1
CAISPGTGYGYTF
TGTGCCATCAGTCCCGGGACAGGCTATGGCTACACCTTC
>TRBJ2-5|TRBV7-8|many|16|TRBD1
CASSQRATGGRETQYF
TGTGCCAGCAGCCAAAGGGCGACAGGGGGTCGGGAGACCCAGTACTTC
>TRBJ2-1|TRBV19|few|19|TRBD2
CASSIGGLAGAASYNEQFF
TGTGCCAGTAGTATAGGGGGGCTAGCGGGAGCCGCCTCCTACAATGAGCAGTTCTTC
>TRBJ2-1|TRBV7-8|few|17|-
CASSFGFRDVRDEEQFF
TGTGCCAGCAGCTTTGGATTCCGGGACGTACGGGATGAGGAGCAGTTCTTC
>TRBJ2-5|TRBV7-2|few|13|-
CASSPLRRETQYF
TGTGCCAGCAGCCCCCTCAGGAGAGAGACCCAGTACTTC
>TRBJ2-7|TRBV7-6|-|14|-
CASSPTAEYYEQYF
TGTGCCAGCAGCCCAACAGCGGAGTACTACGAGCAGTACTTC
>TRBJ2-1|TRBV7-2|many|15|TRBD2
CASSRRGLAANEQFF
TGTGCCAGCAGCCGACGGGGACTAGCCGCGAATGAGCAGTTCTTC
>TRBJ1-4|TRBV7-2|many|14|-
CASSFQGSNEKLFF
TGTGCCAGCAGCTTTCAGGGTTCTAATGAAAAACTGTTTTTT
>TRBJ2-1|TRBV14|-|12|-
CASGAGYNEQFF
TGTGCCAGCGGGGCGGGGTACAATGAGCAGTTCTTC
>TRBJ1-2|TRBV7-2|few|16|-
CASSPWAGAGSYGYTF
TGTGCCAGCAGCCCCTGGGCCGGAGCTGGGAGCTATGGCTACACCTTC
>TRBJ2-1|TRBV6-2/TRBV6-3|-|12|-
CASSYRGDEQFF
TGTGCCAGCAGTTACCGGGGAGATGAGCAGTTCTTC
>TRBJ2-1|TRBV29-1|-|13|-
CSATPLSYNEQFF
TGCAGCGCCACCCCTCTCTCCTACAATGAGCAGTTCTTC
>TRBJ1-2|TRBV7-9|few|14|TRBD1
CASSLPGGAYGYTF
TGTGCCAGCAGCCTCCCAGGGGGCGCATACGGCTACACCTTC
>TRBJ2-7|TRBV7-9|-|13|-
CASSSTLVLGQYF
TGTGCCAGCAGCTCAACCTTGGTTCTCGGGCAGTACTTC
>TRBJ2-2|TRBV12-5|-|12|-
CASGAFSGELFF
TGTGCTAGTGGCGCCTTCAGCGGGGAGCTGTTTTTT
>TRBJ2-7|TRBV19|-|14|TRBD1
CASSPGTDYYEQYF
TGTGCCAGTAGTCCCGGGACAGATTACTACGAGCAGTACTTC
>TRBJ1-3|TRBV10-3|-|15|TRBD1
CAIRTTGNSGNTIYF
TGTGCCATCAGGACGACAGGGAACTCTGGAAACACCATATATTTT
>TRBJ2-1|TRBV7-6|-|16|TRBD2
CASSFSPGLGYNEQFF
TGTGCTAGCAGCTTCTCACCGGGACTAGGTTACAATGAGCAGTTCTTC
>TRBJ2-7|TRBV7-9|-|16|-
CASSYGLGTDSYEQYF
TGTGCCAGCAGCTACGGGTTAGGGACGGACTCCTACGAGCAGTACTTC
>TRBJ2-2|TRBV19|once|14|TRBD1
CASGQGAVAGELFF
TGTGCCAGTGGACAGGGGGCCGTCGCCGGGGAGCTGTTTTTT
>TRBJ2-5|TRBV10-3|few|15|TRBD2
CAISEAAGEPMAQYF
TGTGCCATCAGTGAGGCGGCGGGAGAGCCTATGGCCCAGTACTTC
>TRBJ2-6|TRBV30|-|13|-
CAWRNSGANVLTF
TGTGCCTGGAGGAACTCTGGGGCCAACGTCCTGACTTTC
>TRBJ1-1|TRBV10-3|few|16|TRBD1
CAISEPLTGLNTEAFF
TGTGCCATCAGTGAGCCCTTGACAGGGTTGAACACTGAAGCTTTCTTT
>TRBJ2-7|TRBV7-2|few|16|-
CASSSPGTDFSYEQYF
TGTGCCAGCAGCTCCCCCGGGACGGACTTCTCCTACGAGCAGTACTTC
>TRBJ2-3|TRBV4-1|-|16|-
CASSHRQAPSTDTQYF
TGCGCCAGCAGCCACCGACAGGCCCCTAGCACAGATACGCAGTATTTT